The 30 T cell receptor beta chains listed next were all sequenced from one sample in a study of cytomegalovirus exposure and HLA in healthy donors. The data were produced by immunoSEQ multiplex PCR, yet TCRdb's version contains in-frame clones alone and is incomplete. The profile shows 250,000 to 350,000 clones, roughly 90% of them singletons. Material for sequencing was PBMCs. These receptors were collected from a woman aged 18 to 35 in good health and CMV-seronegative.

The chain recombines TRBV7-9 with TRBJ2-7, with TRBD2 as a possible D gene (5 bases). CDR1 is SEHNR and CDR2 is FQNEAQ in the germline V gene (reference sequence). V gave up 0 bases and J gave up 4 bases, with 19 bases separating them. The CDR3 is 17 residues long. The CDR3 DNA sequence: TGTGCCAGCAGCTTAGCTAAGAGGGTAGACGCTTTTTACGAGCAGTACTTC. Translation: CASSLAKRVDAFYEQYF. Together with reference TRBV7-9 and TRBJ2-7, the CDR3 gives the full variable domain: DTGVSQNPRHKITKRGQNVTFRCDPISEHNRLYWYRQTLGQGPEFLTYFQNEAQLEKSRLLSDRFSAERPKGSFSTLEIQRTEQGDSAMYLCASSLAKRVDAFYEQYFGPGTRLTVT.

The CDR3 loop reads CASSQDGQGVRNTIYF. The CDR3, as DNA: TGCGCCAGCAGCCAAGATGGACAGGGGGTTAGAAACACCATATATTTT. The rearrangement uses TRBV4-3 and TRBJ1-3; 10 positions match TRBD1. The CDR3 covers 16 residues. The germline V gene encodes CDR1 LGHNA and CDR2 YSLEER. With 0 bases clipped from V and 5 bases from J, the junction kept 4 bases outside the gene matches.

This clone was found once. The chain links TRBV5-4 to TRBJ1-2; 11 bases are a match to TRBD1. The CDR3 is made up of 16 amino acids. V lost 4 bases and J lost 2; bases outside the gene matches: 7. Germline assignment: CDR1 SGHNT and CDR2 YYREEE (reference sequence). In DNA form, the CDR3 reads TGTGCCAGCAGCGCTGGACAGGGGGCGGTGAACTATGGCTACACCTTC. It specifies CASSAGQGAVNYGYTF.

The J gene is TRBJ2-1, the V gene TRBV25-1; 11 nucleotides match TRBD2. Germline V CDR1 and CDR2: MGHDK, SYGVNS. The ends lost 1 base at V and 12 bases at J; junction bases unmatched: 11. The CDR3 contains 16 residues. The CDR3 region is CASSESASGRPRGQFF. In DNA, the CDR3 is TGTGCCAGCAGTGAATCCGCTAGCGGGAGGCCGAGAGGGCAGTTCTTC.

The gene calls are TRBV5-6 and TRBJ2-3, with 8 bases matching TRBD2. Trimming at V came to 2 bases and at J to 2 bases, leaving 4 bases not matched to a gene. There are 15 residues in the CDR3. Germline lookup yields CDR1 SGHDT and CDR2 YYEEEE. Here the CDR3 reads CASSFTGGPTDTQYF. CDR3 nucleotides: TGTGCCAGCAGCTTCACGGGAGGGCCCACAGATACGCAGTATTTT.

The gene calls are TRBV28 and TRBJ2-2; TRBD2 matches at 10 bases. Germline V gene lookup returns CDR1 MDHEN and CDR2 SYDVKM. V lost 7 bases to trimming and J lost 3 bases; unmatched junction nucleotides: 2. CDR3 length: 14 amino acids. Here the CDR3 reads CASKREGYTGELFF. The CDR3 DNA reads as TGTGCCAGCAAGCGGGAGGGGTACACCGGGGAGCTGTTTTTT.

The rearrangement links TRBV12-5 to TRBJ2-7; the D gene is possibly TRBD1 (6 bases). Germline CDR1 LGHNT, CDR2 FRNRAP. The CDR3 is 12 amino acids. With 6 bases removed from V and 6 bases from J, the gap between germline ends came to 12 bases. The CDR3 DNA reads TGTGCTAGTGGGATAGGGGGTTTCGAGCAGTACTTC. As protein: CASGIGGFEQYF.

This clone was counted a few times. The rearrangement links TRBV5-1 to TRBJ1-3; D is unresolved. The germline gives CDR1 SGHRS, CDR2 YFSETQ. V was clipped by 7 bases and J by 7 bases, with 12 bases between them. The CDR3 consists of 12 residues. Here the CDR3 reads CASSGGSNTIYF. The CDR3 DNA follows: TGCGCCAGCTCAGGAGGGTCGAACACCATATATTTT.

The genes are TRBV28 and TRBJ1-2; no reliable D call. Germline assignment: CDR1 MDHEN and CDR2 SYDVKM. V shed 4 bases and J shed 8 bases, with 11 bases lying between them. The CDR3 is 12 residues long. The CDR3 loop reads CASSSGNLGYTF. The CDR3 coding sequence is TGTGCCAGCAGTTCAGGTAATCTCGGCTACACCTTC.

The chain uses TRBV6-5 and TRBJ1-1, with D possibly being TRBD1 (6 bases). This CDR3 has 14 amino acids. V dropped 4 bases and J dropped 4 bases, with 13 bases sitting between them. Germline loops: CDR1 MNHEY, CDR2 SVGAGI. The CDR3 nucleotides read TGTGCCAGCAGTTTCCGGGAGGGGGTCACTGAAGCTTTCTTT. This gives the protein CASSFREGVTEAFF.

The chain joins TRBV5-1 to TRBJ2-1; no clear D gene. This CDR3 is built from 16 residues. CDR1 SGHRS and CDR2 YFSETQ come from the germline V gene. The germline V and J ends were trimmed by 0 bases and 1 base, with 11 bases remaining between them. For the CDR3, the DNA is TGCGCCAGCAGCTTGGGTTCAGCTAGATCCTACAATGAGCAGTTCTTC. Translation: CASSLGSARSYNEQFF.

The genes are TRBV7-7 and TRBJ2-1; 11 bases match TRBD2. The trim removed 5 bases at V and 7 bases at J, leaving 4 bases unmatched. Germline V CDR1 and CDR2: SSHAT, FNYEAQ (reference sequence). This CDR3 spans 14 amino acids. For the CDR3, the DNA is TGTGCCAGCAGCATTAGCGGGAGGGGTAATGAGCAGTTCTTC. This translates into CASSISGRGNEQFF.

This sequence joins TRBV5-1 and TRBJ2-7, with D maybe TRBD1 (6 bases). Germline values: CDR1 SGHRS, CDR2 YFSETQ. This CDR3 contains 14 residues. With 2 bases removed from V and 6 bases from J, the gap between germline ends came to 15 bases. CDR3 sequence (DNA): TGCGCCAGCAGCTTTGCAGGGGCCGAGTTCGAGCAGTACTTC. This encodes CASSFAGAEFEQYF.

As regards this clone: This specimen includes other DNA sequences encoding the same CDR3. The rearrangement uses TRBV5-1 and TRBJ2-7; D might be TRBD1 (5 bases). V shed 1 base and J shed 1 base, with 6 bases lying between them. Germline V gene data show CDR1 as SGHRS and CDR2 as YFSETQ. This CDR3 comprises 13 residues. Here the CDR3 reads CASSLQGSYEQYF. In DNA, the CDR3 is TGCGCCAGCAGCTTGCAGGGATCCTACGAGCAGTACTTC. Full variable domain (outside the CDR3, taken from reference TRBV5-1 and TRBJ2-7): KAGVTQTPRYLIKTRGQQVTLSCSPISGHRSVSWYQQTPGQGLQFLFEYFSETQRNKGNFPGRFSGRQFSNSRSEMNVSTLELGDSALYLCASSLQGSYEQYFGPGTRLTVT.

This clone has a single count. In DNA, the CDR3 is TGTGCCAGCAGCGTACAGGGTGCGAGCACTGAAGCTTTCTTT. This translates into CASSVQGASTEAFF. The chain uses TRBV9 and TRBJ1-1; D possibly corresponds to TRBD1 (5 bases). The CDR3 has 14 residues. Between the trimmed V and J ends, which lost 1 base and 4 bases, there was a span of 11 bases. Germline CDR1 reads SGDLS; CDR2 reads YYNGEE.

The CDR3 region has the DNA TGTGCCAGCAGTTTTTTGGGGGCCCTTAATGAAAAACTGTTTTTT. This gives the protein CASSFLGALNEKLFF. The V call is TRBV27, the J call TRBJ1-4, with D possibly being TRBD1 (6 bases). The CDR3 spans 15 residues. CDR1 and CDR2 from the germline V gene are MNHEY and SMNVEV (reference sequence). Trimming cost V 3 bases and J 4 bases, with 12 bases left between them.

This sequence joins TRBV6-1 and TRBJ2-5; the D is unclear. Trimming removed 2 bases from V and 0 bases from J, with 10 bases in between. This CDR3 has 15 residues. CDR1 and CDR2 from the germline V gene are MNHNS and SASEGT. CDR3 in amino acids: CASSEQPTDQETQYF. In nucleotides, the CDR3 is TGTGCCAGCAGTGAACAACCCACAGACCAAGAGACCCAGTACTTC.

The J gene is TRBJ2-7, the V gene TRBV2; D may be TRBD1 (5 bases). CDR1 and CDR2 from the germline V gene are SNHLY and FYNNEI. V lost 3 bases and J 6 bases, leaving 12 bases between the germline ends. The length of the CDR3 is 13 residues. The CDR3 protein is CASSDEYRGEQYF. The CDR3 nucleotides read TGTGCCAGCAGTGATGAGTATAGGGGCGAGCAGTACTTC. Based on the CDR3 plus reference TRBV2 and TRBJ2-7, the full variable domain is EPEVTQTPSHQVTQMGQEVILRCVPISNHLYFYWYRQILGQKVEFLVSFYNNEISEKSEIFDDQFSVERPDGSNFTLKIRSTKLEDSAMYFCASSDEYRGEQYFGPGTRLTVT.

The J gene is TRBJ2-3, the V gene TRBV28; D unresolved. Trimming left V 4 bases short and J 2 bases short, with 7 bases between. The CDR3 spans 13 residues. The V gene's germline CDR1 is MDHEN and CDR2 SYDVKM. The CDR3 sequence is CASSSSLTDTQYF. The CDR3 region has the DNA TGTGCCAGCAGTTCCTCCCTCACAGATACGCAGTATTTT.

Remarks on this clone: The sample has other DNA sequences that encode this CDR3 too. The V gene is TRBV30, the J gene TRBJ1-4, with D unresolved. CDR3 length equals 14 residues. The germline V and J ends were trimmed by 0 bases and 0 bases, with 5 bases remaining between them. The germline gives CDR1 GTSNPN, CDR2 SVGIG (reference sequence). In DNA form, the CDR3 reads TGTGCCTGGAGTGTTCGGTCAACTAATGAAAAACTGTTTTTT. This sequence encodes CAWSVRSTNEKLFF.

This chain joins TRBV28 and TRBJ1-4; D ambiguous. CDR1 and CDR2 from the germline V gene are MDHEN and SYDVKM. This CDR3 spans 18 amino acids. The V gene lost 0 bases and the J gene lost 8 bases, with 22 bases spanning the gap. The CDR3 is CASSLCHGGFTDKEKLFF. In DNA, the CDR3 is TGTGCCAGCAGTTTATGTCACGGAGGGTTCACTGACAAGGAAAAACTGTTTTTT.

The rearrangement joins TRBV6-6 to TRBJ2-1, with 7 nucleotides matching TRBD1. Unmatched junction bases numbered 11, after V lost 6 bases and J lost 6 bases. The length of the CDR3 is 15 residues. The germline V gene has CDR1 MNHNY and CDR2 SVGAGI (reference sequence). CDR3 nucleotide sequence: TGTGCCAGCAGCCCCGGGACAGCGTTCTCCAATGAGCAGTTCTTC. It codes for CASSPGTAFSNEQFF.

V and J are TRBV30 and TRBJ1-2; D uncertain. Germline V CDR1 and CDR2: GTSNPN, SVGIG (reference sequence). Trimming pared 8 bases from V and 4 bases from J, leaving 20 bases between. The CDR3 has 14 amino acids. CDR3 residues: CAHLSAGGFYGYTF. The DNA of the CDR3 is TGTGCCCACCTAAGTGCAGGAGGCTTCTATGGCTACACCTTC.

The J gene is TRBJ1-1, the V gene TRBV2; 7 bases map to TRBD1. V dropped 7 bases and J dropped 6; count of bases not matched to a gene: 5. This CDR3 comprises 12 residues. Germline lookup yields CDR1 SNHLY and CDR2 FYNNEI. CDR3 DNA: TGTGCCAGCACTAGGGGGCAAGCTGAAGCTTTCTTT. Translation: CASTRGQAEAFF.

V and J are TRBV10-3 and TRBJ2-7, with TRBD2 identical over 10 bases. The CDR3 is 13 residues long. The junction had 3 bases not matched to a gene; V was cut back by 4 bases and J by 6 bases. Germline loops: CDR1 ENHRY, CDR2 SYGVKD. The CDR3 nucleotides read TGTGCCATCAGTGGGACTAGCGGTCTCGAGCAGTACTTC. It is translated as CAISGTSGLEQYF.

The chain recombines TRBV5-1 with TRBJ1-3, with D perhaps matching TRBD1 (5 bases). The germline V and J ends were trimmed by 4 bases and 4 bases, with 18 bases remaining between them. In germline, CDR1 is SGHRS, CDR2 YFSETQ. This CDR3 region has 16 residues. CDR3 residues: CASSSAGPQIGNTIYF. CDR3 nucleotide sequence: TGCGCCAGCAGCAGCGCAGGGCCCCAGATCGGAAACACCATATATTTT. Drawing the rest from reference TRBV5-1 and TRBJ1-3, the complete variable domain is KAGVTQTPRYLIKTRGQQVTLSCSPISGHRSVSWYQQTPGQGLQFLFEYFSETQRNKGNFPGRFSGRQFSNSRSEMNVSTLELGDSALYLCASSSAGPQIGNTIYFGEGSWLTVV.

This clone was detected once. The chain is built from TRBV6-1 and TRBJ2-3; D possibly corresponds to TRBD2 (7 bases). The V gene lost 7 bases and the J gene lost 6 bases, with 17 bases spanning the gap. Per germline, CDR1 MNHNS and CDR2 SASEGT. The CDR3 consists of 14 residues. CDR3 sequence reads: CASKVGGPLDTQYF. The CDR3 DNA reads as TGTGCCAGCAAGGTGGGGGGGCCGTTGGATACGCAGTATTTT.

The chain is built from TRBV5-1 and TRBJ1-6; TRBD1 agrees at 7 bases. Per germline, CDR1 SGHRS and CDR2 YFSETQ. V trimming: 4 bases; J trimming: 2 bases; junction bases outside the gene matches: 3. CDR3 length: 15 amino acids. CDR3 in amino acids: CASSPDRAYNSPLHF. The CDR3 bases are TGCGCCAGCAGCCCAGACAGGGCCTATAATTCACCCCTCCACTTT.

The chain recombines TRBV28 with TRBJ2-7; D is undetermined. Germline V gives CDR1 MDHEN, CDR2 SYDVKM. V gave up 7 bases and J gave up 2 bases, with 24 bases separating them. This CDR3 is 17 amino acids long. The CDR3 coding sequence is TGTGCCAGCACACCGACATTCAACTTCCAAGTCGCCTACGAGCAGTACTTC. Translation: CASTPTFNFQVAYEQYF.

The genes are TRBV19 and TRBJ2-1, with a tentative D call TRBD2 (6 bases). Per the germline V gene, CDR1 is LNHDA and CDR2 is SQIVND (reference sequence). There are 15 residues in the CDR3. V lost 5 bases to trimming and J lost 0 bases, with 11 bases between them. CDR3 DNA: TGTGCCAGTAGTTTAACGGGAGTCTCCTACAATGAGCAGTTCTTC. Its translation: CASSLTGVSYNEQFF.